The 25 T cell receptor beta chains in this list originate from one sample, sequenced in a study of beta chain features in type 1 diabetes. What was sequenced were expressed TCRB transcripts, since all of the isolated RNA had been reverse transcribed. Repertoires were generated with immunoSEQ multiplex PCR, while TCRdb's copy carries only in-frame clones and drops some. The sample has about 110,000 clones; almost 40% are singletons. What was sequenced was stem cell memory CD4+ T cells from blood. Receptors originate from a woman under 30 in good health.

Remarks on this clone: This specimen includes other DNA sequences encoding the same CDR3. The rearrangement joins TRBV7-9 to TRBJ1-1, with D perhaps matching TRBD1 (5 bases). This CDR3 region has 13 residues. Trimming shortened V by 6 bases and J by 4 bases, and 12 bases separated the two germline ends. Germline V CDR1 and CDR2: SEHNR, FQNEAQ (reference sequence). In DNA, the CDR3 is TGTGCCAGCAGTCTAGGAGGGGTCACTGAAGCTTTCTTT. It encodes CASSLGGVTEAFF. The full variable domain, completed using reference TRBV7-9 and TRBJ1-1, is DTGVSQNPRHKITKRGQNVTFRCDPISEHNRLYWYRQTLGQGPEFLTYFQNEAQLEKSRLLSDRFSAERPKGSFSTLEIQRTEQGDSAMYLCASSLGGVTEAFFGQGTRLTVV.

The V and J genes are TRBV9 and TRBJ2-2; 8 nucleotides match TRBD2. Germline-derived CDR1 and CDR2 are SGDLS and YYNGEE. This CDR3 is built from 18 residues. V trimming: 2 bases; J trimming: 4 bases; junction bases outside the gene matches: 13. The CDR3 region is CASSVLSGTRRVTGELFF. CDR3 nucleotides: TGTGCCAGCAGCGTTCTCTCCGGGACTAGGCGCGTCACCGGGGAGCTGTTTTTT.

This clone was recorded a few times. The chain recombines TRBV30 with TRBJ1-2; no clear D. This CDR3 has 10 residues. V gave up 3 bases and J gave up 9 bases, with 8 bases separating them. In germline, CDR1 is GTSNPN, CDR2 SVGIG (reference sequence). The CDR3 DNA sequence: TGTGCCTGGAGGGCTTTTCGCTACACCTTC. Its protein product is CAWRAFRYTF.

This sequence joins TRBV6-1 and TRBJ1-2; tentatively, D is TRBD1 (6 bases). Trimming stripped 2 bases from V and 5 bases from J, with 12 bases between. The CDR3 loop spans 14 amino acids. Per the germline V gene, CDR1 is MNHNS and CDR2 is SASEGT. The CDR3 DNA is TGTGCCAGCAGTGAAAACGGACAGATGTATGGCTACACCTTC. Protein: CASSENGQMYGYTF.

The DNA for the CDR3 is TGTGCCATCAGTCGTAGTGGCACCGGGGAGCTGTTTTTT. Translated: CAISRSGTGELFF. The rearrangement uses TRBV10-3 and TRBJ2-2; D is unresolved. The CDR3 runs to 13 residues. Germline V CDR1 and CDR2: ENHRY, SYGVKD. V was shortened by 5 bases and J by 4 bases, with 8 bases between the two germline ends.

This clone was counted only a few times. The rearrangement links TRBV13 to TRBJ1-1; D possibly corresponds to TRBD1 (6 bases). Per the germline V gene, CDR1 is PRHDT and CDR2 is FYEKMQ (reference sequence). The ends were cut back, 6 bases at V and 2 bases at J, with 16 bases in the middle. This CDR3 is built from 15 residues. The CDR3 nucleotides read TGTGCCAGCAGTTACTCGGACAGAGCTAACACTGAAGCTTTCTTT. Encoded protein: CASSYSDRANTEAFF.

The rearrangement uses TRBV4-1 and TRBJ2-1, with 14 bases lining up with TRBD2. Unmatched junction bases numbered 7, after V lost 4 bases and J lost 5 bases. This CDR3 is built from 17 residues. The germline gives CDR1 MGHRA, CDR2 YSYEKL. In DNA form, the CDR3 reads TGCGCCAGCAGCCTCCGGACTAGCGGGAGGAGGGACAATGAGCAGTTCTTC. Amino acids: CASSLRTSGRRDNEQFF.

This clone was observed a single time. The V gene is TRBV28, the J gene TRBJ1-2, with 7 bases identical to TRBD1. This CDR3 region has 12 residues. Germline CDR1 reads MDHEN; CDR2 reads SYDVKM. The V gene end was trimmed by 6 bases and the J gene end by 4 bases; junction bases not matched to a gene: 2. CDR3 residues: CASRGTVYGYTF. DNA for the CDR3: TGTGCCAGCAGGGGGACAGTCTATGGCTACACCTTC.

The rearrangement joins TRBV7-2 to TRBJ2-5, with TRBD2 matching over 8 bases. With 3 bases clipped from V and 5 bases from J, the junction kept 5 bases outside the gene matches. The CDR3 totals 14 residues. Germline CDR1 reads SGHTA; CDR2 reads FQGNSA. CDR3 amino acids: CASSFGTRKETQYF. As DNA, the CDR3 is TGTGCCAGCAGCTTTGGGACTAGGAAGGAGACCCAGTACTTC.

This rearrangement joins TRBV30 to TRBJ2-4; 13 bases line up with TRBD2. The CDR3 consists of 19 residues. J lost 1 base, V lost 1 base, and 10 bases had no gene match. Germline values: CDR1 GTSNPN, CDR2 SVGIG (reference sequence). The CDR3 is CAWSGEGLAGRWAKNIQYF. The DNA for the CDR3 is TGTGCCTGGAGTGGGGAGGGACTAGCGGGACGGTGGGCCAAAAACATTCAGTACTTC.

The rearrangement links TRBV7-3 to TRBJ1-1; 9 nucleotides align to TRBD1. CDR3 length: 16 amino acids. Trimming cost V 4 bases and J 4 bases; bases outside gene matches: 10. The germline gives CDR1 SGHTA, CDR2 FQGTGA. In DNA, the CDR3 is TGTGCCAGCAGCTCTGGGACAGGGCGAGGGGGCACTGAAGCTTTCTTT. As protein: CASSSGTGRGGTEAFF.

This clone was counted only a few times. The V gene is TRBV18, the J gene TRBJ2-5; 10 positions match TRBD2. The V gene end was trimmed by 5 bases and the J gene end by 0 bases; junction bases not matched to a gene: 9. The CDR3 runs to 17 residues. Germline V gene lookup returns CDR1 KGHSH and CDR2 LQKENI. The CDR3 DNA follows: TGTGCCAGCTCATCGACACGGACTAGCGGCAACCAAGAGACCCAGTACTTC. Translating it yields CASSSTRTSGNQETQYF.

The chain has TRBV6-5 and TRBJ2-7, with TRBD2 matching over 7 bases. Trimming took 2 bases from V and 3 from J; bases not matched to a gene: 4. CDR1 is MNHEY and CDR2 is SVGAGI in the germline V gene. This CDR3 comprises 14 residues. The CDR3 bases are TGTGCCAGCAGTTACAGGGCTAGCGGCTACGAGCAGTACTTC. Encoded protein: CASSYRASGYEQYF.

This chain links TRBV6-5 with TRBJ2-6, with 8 bases fitting TRBD1. V lost 2 bases and J lost 6; bases outside the gene matches: 6. Germline loops: CDR1 MNHEY, CDR2 SVGAGI. This CDR3 contains 16 residues. As DNA, the CDR3 is TGTGCCAGCAGTTACCAGGGGGCGTTTGAGGCCAACGTCCTGACTTTC. It is translated as CASSYQGAFEANVLTF.

This chain links TRBV19 with TRBJ2-6, with 9 bases lining up with TRBD2. Germline V gene sequence: CDR1 LNHDA, CDR2 SQIVND (reference sequence). V was pared by 8 bases and J by 7 bases, with 3 bases of the junction left unmatched. The CDR3 is 13 amino acids. CDR3 sequence (DNA): TGTGCCAGTGGTAGCGGGAGTGCCAACGTCCTGACTTTC. This gives the protein CASGSGSANVLTF.

This clone was detected only a few times. The genes are TRBV6-5 and TRBJ1-2; tentative D call: TRBD1 (6 bases). The CDR3 sequence is 15 residues long. V lost 5 bases, J lost 5 bases, and 18 bases lay in between. CDR1 is MNHEY, CDR2 SVGAGI, per germline. The CDR3 coding sequence is TGTGCCAGCAGTAGAACCTTGGACAGCCTATATGGCTACACCTTC. Residues: CASSRTLDSLYGYTF.

This clone was found a few times. The J gene is TRBJ1-1, the V gene TRBV10-3; TRBD1 matches at 7 bases. The CDR3 runs 13 residues. V trimming: 4 bases; J trimming: 4 bases; junction bases outside the gene matches: 3. Germline V CDR1 and CDR2: ENHRY, SYGVKD. CDR3 residues: CAISVQGGTEAFF. The CDR3 DNA reads as TGTGCCATCAGTGTCCAGGGGGGCACTGAAGCTTTCTTT.

The rearrangement uses TRBV7-9 and TRBJ2-2; no clear D gene. Germline CDR1 reads SEHNR; CDR2 reads FQNEAQ (reference sequence). Trimming stripped 0 bases from V and 1 base from J, with 3 bases between. This CDR3 contains 14 residues. CDR3 protein: CASSLAQNTGELFF. In DNA form, the CDR3 reads TGTGCCAGCAGCTTAGCACAGAACACCGGGGAGCTGTTTTTT.

This clone turned up a few times. The CDR3 region has the DNA TGTGCCAGCAGCGGGTGGAAATGGTCCTACGAGCAGTACTTC. Protein: CASSGWKWSYEQYF. The rearrangement links TRBV28 to TRBJ2-7, with D hard to call. The V gene's germline CDR1 is MDHEN and CDR2 SYDVKM. The CDR3 extends over 14 amino acids. The germline V and J ends were trimmed by 6 bases and 1 base, with 13 bases remaining between them.

The CDR3 spells CASSLDLAGYSEQFF. In DNA, the CDR3 is TGCGCCAGCAGCTTGGACCTAGCGGGATATAGTGAGCAGTTCTTC. J is TRBJ2-1 and V is TRBV5-1; 9 nucleotides agree with TRBD2. CDR1 and CDR2 (germline): SGHRS, YFSETQ. The junction had 7 bases not matched to a gene; V was cut back by 0 bases and J by 9 bases. The CDR3 extends over 15 amino acids.

The chain couples TRBV6-5 to TRBJ1-4, with unresolved D. Germline V gene lookup returns CDR1 MNHEY and CDR2 SVGAGI. Trimming stripped 4 bases from V and 7 bases from J, with 13 bases between. The CDR3 length is 14 residues. For the CDR3, the DNA is TGTGCCAGCAGTTCGGCCTCTAGGCGTGAAAAACTGTTTTTT. Encoded protein: CASSSASRREKLFF.

This clone was seen more than once but under ten times. The rearrangement joins TRBV10-3 to TRBJ2-3; 7 bases are a match to TRBD1. Germline-derived CDR1 and CDR2 are ENHRY and SYGVKD. The CDR3 consists of 13 residues. V lost 6 bases to trimming and J lost 3 bases; unmatched junction nucleotides: 3. For the CDR3, the DNA is TGTGCCATCAGCGTACAGGGGACAGATACGCAGTATTTT. Amino acid sequence: CAISVQGTDTQYF.

The gene calls are TRBV28 and TRBJ2-4, with D unclear. Germline V gives CDR1 MDHEN, CDR2 SYDVKM. The CDR3 is 15 residues long. Between the trimmed V and J ends, which lost 5 bases and 0 bases, there was a span of 11 bases. CDR3 loop: CASSTPRLAKNIQYF. CDR3 coding DNA: TGTGCCAGCAGTACACCACGACTAGCCAAAAACATTCAGTACTTC. Drawing the rest from reference TRBV28 and TRBJ2-4, the complete variable domain is DVKVTQSSRYLVKRTGEKVFLECVQDMDHENMFWYRQDPGLGLRLIYFSYDVKMKEKGDIPEGYSVSREKKERFSLILESASTNQTSMYLCASSTPRLAKNIQYFGAGTRLSVL.

This sequence joins TRBV27 and TRBJ1-1, with TRBD1 identical over 7 bases. Germline CDR1 reads MNHEY; CDR2 reads SMNVEV (reference sequence). J lost 3 bases, V lost 1 base, and 8 bases had no gene match. The CDR3 length is 16 residues. CDR3: CASSLYLRQGYTEAFF. CDR3 bases: TGTGCCAGCAGTTTATATCTCCGACAGGGTTACACTGAAGCTTTCTTT.

This clone was seen a few times. The chain uses TRBV2 and TRBJ1-2; D possibly corresponds to TRBD1 (5 bases). V lost 7 bases and J 7 bases, leaving 19 bases between the germline ends. This CDR3 comprises 14 residues. Germline V lookup: CDR1 SNHLY, CDR2 FYNNEI. CDR3 bases: TGTGCCAGCATCGGTCGGTTCAGGGTCATTGGCTACACCTTC. Translated, it gives CASIGRFRVIGYTF.